This is a list of T cell receptor beta chains from one sample in a study of post-analysis software for immune sequencing data. TCRdb fed the PCR reads into MiXCR, producing one record per CDR3 protein. The sample records about 260,000 distinct CDR3 sequences, just over 35% being singletons. Sample: blood. Receptors originate from a girl aged 5 to 17 with multiple sclerosis. The CDR3 runs from the conserved cysteine through the conserved F or W. Fields, in order: CDR3 length, D gene, clone size, V gene, J gene, CDR3 DNA, CDR3 protein. A D gene is named only where the DNA matches it firmly. Not every row has a clone size; where given, it reads once, few, many or a size class.

cdr3_length: 15
d_call: -
clone_size: -
v_call: TRBV6-5
j_call: TRBJ1-5
cdr3_nt: TGTGCCAGCAGTTACGCCCCCGGGAGCAATCAGCCCCAGCATTTT
cdr3_aa: CASSYAPGSNQPQHF

cdr3_length: 18
d_call: TRBD2
clone_size: many
v_call: TRBV7-2
j_call: TRBJ2-3
cdr3_nt: TGTGCCAGCAGCTTATTCCCGGGACTAGCGGGAGGGCGAGATACGCAGTATTTT
cdr3_aa: CASSLFPGLAGGRDTQYF

cdr3_length: 14
d_call: -
clone_size: many
v_call: TRBV20-1
j_call: TRBJ2-1
cdr3_nt: TGCAGTGCTTCACAGGGTAATTCCTACAATGAGCAGTTCTTC
cdr3_aa: CSASQGNSYNEQFF

cdr3_length: 14
d_call: -
clone_size: -
v_call: TRBV20-1
j_call: TRBJ2-7
cdr3_nt: TGCAGTGCTTCCGGGACCCCGGCGGACGGCGAGCAGTACTTC
cdr3_aa: CSASGTPADGEQYF

cdr3_length: 17
d_call: TRBD1
clone_size: many
v_call: TRBV3-1
j_call: TRBJ2-3
cdr3_nt: TGTGCCAGCAGCCAAGGAAGGACAGGAGGAAGCACAGATACGCAGTATTTT
cdr3_aa: CASSQGRTGGSTDTQYF

cdr3_length: 17
d_call: -
clone_size: -
v_call: TRBV13
j_call: TRBJ2-6
cdr3_nt: TGTGCCAGCAGCCAGGGGAGCTGGGGGGTCGGGGCCAACGTCCTGACTTTC
cdr3_aa: CASSQGSWGVGANVLTF

cdr3_length: 14
d_call: -
clone_size: -
v_call: TRBV20-1
j_call: TRBJ1-2
cdr3_nt: TGCAGTGCTAGGGCCCAGCAGGGTCAGGTGGACTACACCTTC
cdr3_aa: CSARAQQGQVDYTF

cdr3_length: 11
d_call: -
clone_size: -
v_call: TRBV20-1
j_call: TRBJ2-1
cdr3_nt: TGCAGTGCTCCCCAGGCAAATGAGCAGTTCTTC
cdr3_aa: CSAPQANEQFF

cdr3_length: 14
d_call: TRBD1
clone_size: -
v_call: TRBV12-3/TRBV12-4
j_call: TRBJ1-2
cdr3_nt: TGTGCCAGCAGTTGGGGGACAGGGGTCAACGGCTACACCTTC
cdr3_aa: CASSWGTGVNGYTF

cdr3_length: 15
d_call: TRBD2
clone_size: -
v_call: TRBV20-1
j_call: TRBJ2-1
cdr3_nt: TGCAGTGCTAGAGTTGGACTAGCGGATTACAATGAGCAGTTCTTT
cdr3_aa: CSARVGLADYNEQFF

cdr3_length: 12
d_call: -
clone_size: few
v_call: TRBV9
j_call: TRBJ2-1
cdr3_nt: TGTGCCAGCAGCGTAGAGGGCGGCGAGCAGTTCTTC
cdr3_aa: CASSVEGGEQFF

cdr3_length: 16
d_call: TRBD2
clone_size: -
v_call: TRBV6-1
j_call: TRBJ2-3
cdr3_nt: TGTGCCAGCAGTGGTCAGGGCGGGGGGTACACAGATACGCAGTATTTT
cdr3_aa: CASSGQGGGYTDTQYF

cdr3_length: 12
d_call: -
clone_size: many
v_call: TRBV20-1
j_call: TRBJ2-3
cdr3_nt: TGCAGTGCTAGAGATGTGGCAGATACGCAGTATTTT
cdr3_aa: CSARDVADTQYF

cdr3_length: 12
d_call: TRBD1
clone_size: -
v_call: TRBV10-3
j_call: TRBJ2-1
cdr3_nt: TGTGCCATCAGTGCACAGGGGGATGAGCAGTTCTTC
cdr3_aa: CAISAQGDEQFF

cdr3_length: 15
d_call: -
clone_size: -
v_call: TRBV5-1
j_call: TRBJ2-2
cdr3_nt: TGCGCCAGCAGCTTAGGGGGACTGAACACCGGGGAGCTGTTTTTT
cdr3_aa: CASSLGGLNTGELFF

cdr3_length: 15
d_call: TRBD2
clone_size: many
v_call: TRBV11-2
j_call: TRBJ2-1
cdr3_nt: TGTGCCAGCAGCCCCCTCCGGGGGGGGTACAATGAGCAGTTCTTC
cdr3_aa: CASSPLRGGYNEQFF

cdr3_length: 14
d_call: TRBD1
clone_size: many
v_call: TRBV20-1
j_call: TRBJ2-3
cdr3_nt: TGCAGTGCTCTACAGGGGATGGGCACAGATACGCAGTATTTT
cdr3_aa: CSALQGMGTDTQYF

cdr3_length: 16
d_call: -
clone_size: -
v_call: TRBV12-3/TRBV12-4
j_call: TRBJ2-5
cdr3_nt: TGTGCCAGCAGTTTAGCGCGCATAGTGGGAGGTGAGACCCAGTACTTC
cdr3_aa: CASSLARIVGGETQYF

cdr3_length: 14
d_call: -
clone_size: many
v_call: TRBV11-1
j_call: TRBJ2-5
cdr3_nt: TGTGCCAGCAGCGTACCAGGGTTCCAAGAGACCCAGTACTTC
cdr3_aa: CASSVPGFQETQYF

cdr3_length: 14
d_call: TRBD2
clone_size: few
v_call: TRBV12-3/TRBV12-4
j_call: TRBJ2-5
cdr3_nt: TGTGCCAGCAGGTGGGGCGGGGGAAGAGAGACCCAGTACTTC
cdr3_aa: CASRWGGGRETQYF

cdr3_length: 17
d_call: -
clone_size: many
v_call: TRBV6-6
j_call: TRBJ1-2
cdr3_nt: TGTGCCAGCAGTTACTCGATATCGGCGGCTAATAACTATGGCTACACCTTC
cdr3_aa: CASSYSISAANNYGYTF

cdr3_length: 15
d_call: TRBD2
clone_size: many
v_call: TRBV12-5
j_call: TRBJ2-3
cdr3_nt: TGTGCTAGTGGTCCCGGGACTAGAAGCACAGATACGCAGTATTTT
cdr3_aa: CASGPGTRSTDTQYF

cdr3_length: 15
d_call: -
clone_size: -
v_call: TRBV4-1
j_call: TRBJ2-7
cdr3_nt: TGCGCCAGCAGCCAAGATCGTAGCAGCTCCTACGAGCAATACTTC
cdr3_aa: CASSQDRSSSYEQYF

cdr3_length: 14
d_call: -
clone_size: -
v_call: TRBV12-3/TRBV12-4
j_call: TRBJ2-7
cdr3_nt: TGTGCCAGCAGCCTCGCCGGGCCAACCTGCGAGCAGTACTTC
cdr3_aa: CASSLAGPTCEQYF

cdr3_length: 16
d_call: -
clone_size: -
v_call: TRBV7-2
j_call: TRBJ1-2
cdr3_nt: TGTGCCAGCAGCCAGGGACGGGGTGCAACTAACTATGGCTACACCTTC
cdr3_aa: CASSQGRGATNYGYTF

cdr3_length: 14
d_call: -
clone_size: -
v_call: TRBV7-6
j_call: TRBJ2-2
cdr3_nt: TGTGCCAGCAGCTTGCAGGGCTACACCGGGGAGCTGTTTTTT
cdr3_aa: CASSLQGYTGELFF

cdr3_length: 14
d_call: -
clone_size: -
v_call: TRBV18
j_call: TRBJ1-4
cdr3_nt: TGTGCCAGCTCAGGACAGCCCACTAATGAAAAACTGTTTTTT
cdr3_aa: CASSGQPTNEKLFF

cdr3_length: 16
d_call: TRBD2
clone_size: -
v_call: TRBV7-9
j_call: TRBJ2-1
cdr3_nt: TGTGCCAGCAGCTTAGCGCCGAGCGGGAGGGGCGATGAGCAGTTCTTC
cdr3_aa: CASSLAPSGRGDEQFF

cdr3_length: 16
d_call: -
clone_size: many
v_call: TRBV7-8
j_call: TRBJ2-5
cdr3_nt: TGTGCCAGCAGCTTATTTGGCAGGGGTCCAGAAGAGACCCAGTACTTC
cdr3_aa: CASSLFGRGPEETQYF

cdr3_length: 14
d_call: -
clone_size: many
v_call: TRBV5-6
j_call: TRBJ2-1
cdr3_nt: TGTGCCAGCGCCCCCCGGGGGCTAGGGAATGAGCAGTTCTTC
cdr3_aa: CASAPRGLGNEQFF

cdr3_length: 17
d_call: -
clone_size: many
v_call: TRBV6-4
j_call: TRBJ1-1
cdr3_nt: TGTGCCAACTTCAGCGGCCGCGTGGAAGTCATGAACACTGAAGCTTTCTTT
cdr3_aa: CANFSGRVEVMNTEAFF

cdr3_length: 12
d_call: -
clone_size: -
v_call: TRBV28
j_call: TRBJ1-5
cdr3_nt: TGTGCCGGCGAAAATAGCAATCAGCCCCAGCATTTT
cdr3_aa: CAGENSNQPQHF

cdr3_length: 15
d_call: -
clone_size: -
v_call: TRBV7-2
j_call: TRBJ2-7
cdr3_nt: TGTGCCAGCAGCTCGTGGGGGCAGGGTGTCTACGAGCAGTACTTC
cdr3_aa: CASSSWGQGVYEQYF

cdr3_length: 15
d_call: -
clone_size: few
v_call: TRBV19
j_call: TRBJ2-3
cdr3_nt: TGTGCCAGTCTGATTCGTCCGGGGGTAACAGATACGCAGTATTTT
cdr3_aa: CASLIRPGVTDTQYF

cdr3_length: 13
d_call: -
clone_size: many
v_call: TRBV11-2
j_call: TRBJ2-5
cdr3_nt: TGTGCCAGCAGCCGCAGGGTAAAAGAGACCCAGTACTTC
cdr3_aa: CASSRRVKETQYF

cdr3_length: 14
d_call: -
clone_size: many
v_call: TRBV20-1
j_call: TRBJ2-1
cdr3_nt: TGCAGTGCTAGAGACGATAAGCCCTACAATGAGCAGTTCTTC
cdr3_aa: CSARDDKPYNEQFF

cdr3_length: 12
d_call: -
clone_size: -
v_call: TRBV5-5
j_call: TRBJ1-6
cdr3_nt: TGTGCCAGCAGCGGAGCCCGGGAGCCCCGCCACTTT
cdr3_aa: CASSGAREPRHF

cdr3_length: 15
d_call: -
clone_size: many
v_call: TRBV27
j_call: TRBJ1-5
cdr3_nt: TGTGCCAGCAGTAGGCACGGCTATAGCAATCAGCCCCAGCATTTT
cdr3_aa: CASSRHGYSNQPQHF

cdr3_length: 15
d_call: TRBD2
clone_size: many
v_call: TRBV5-1
j_call: TRBJ2-1
cdr3_nt: TGCGCCAGCAGCTTGACTAGCGGGGGGGTTCGTGAGCAGTTCTTC
cdr3_aa: CASSLTSGGVREQFF

cdr3_length: 14
d_call: TRBD1
clone_size: many
v_call: TRBV6-6
j_call: TRBJ2-4
cdr3_nt: TGTGCCAGCAACAGAGGGGGCGGCAAAAACATTCAGTACTTC
cdr3_aa: CASNRGGGKNIQYF

cdr3_length: 14
d_call: -
clone_size: -
v_call: TRBV7-2
j_call: TRBJ1-5
cdr3_nt: TGTGCCAGCAGCTCGAGGGGAGGCAATCAGCCCCAGCATTTT
cdr3_aa: CASSSRGGNQPQHF

cdr3_length: 17
d_call: TRBD1
clone_size: many
v_call: TRBV11-2
j_call: TRBJ1-2
cdr3_nt: TGTGCCAGCAGCTTAGGCCCCTACAGGGGGATCATGGATGGCTACACCTTC
cdr3_aa: CASSLGPYRGIMDGYTF

cdr3_length: 17
d_call: -
clone_size: many
v_call: TRBV7-2
j_call: TRBJ2-1
cdr3_nt: TGTGCCAGCAGCCTTTGGGGGGCGGGGGATTCCTACAATGAGCAGTTCTTC
cdr3_aa: CASSLWGAGDSYNEQFF

cdr3_length: 11
d_call: -
clone_size: many
v_call: TRBV4-2
j_call: TRBJ1-2
cdr3_nt: TGTGCCAGCAGCCAAGGCAAGGGCTACACCTTC
cdr3_aa: CASSQGKGYTF